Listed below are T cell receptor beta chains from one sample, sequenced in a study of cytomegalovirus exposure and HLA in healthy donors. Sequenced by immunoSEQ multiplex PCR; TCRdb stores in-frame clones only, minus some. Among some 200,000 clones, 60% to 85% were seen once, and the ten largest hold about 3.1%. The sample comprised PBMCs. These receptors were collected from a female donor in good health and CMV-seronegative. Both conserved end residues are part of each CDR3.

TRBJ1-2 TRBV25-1 CASSEGDIYGYTF
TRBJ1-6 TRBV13 CASSAGQPLSPLHF
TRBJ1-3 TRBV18 CASSPEGASGNTIYF
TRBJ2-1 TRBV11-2 CASSRGTSGSREQFF
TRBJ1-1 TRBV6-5 CASSYLVTRYNTEAFF
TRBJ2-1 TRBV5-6 CASSHSGRRSYNEQFF
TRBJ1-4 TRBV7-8 CASSQPQLRDSNEKLFF
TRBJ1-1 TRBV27 CASQSTRGEAFF
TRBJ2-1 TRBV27 CASRLPAGGYNEQFF
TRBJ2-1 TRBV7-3 CAAHSGLAGYNEQFF